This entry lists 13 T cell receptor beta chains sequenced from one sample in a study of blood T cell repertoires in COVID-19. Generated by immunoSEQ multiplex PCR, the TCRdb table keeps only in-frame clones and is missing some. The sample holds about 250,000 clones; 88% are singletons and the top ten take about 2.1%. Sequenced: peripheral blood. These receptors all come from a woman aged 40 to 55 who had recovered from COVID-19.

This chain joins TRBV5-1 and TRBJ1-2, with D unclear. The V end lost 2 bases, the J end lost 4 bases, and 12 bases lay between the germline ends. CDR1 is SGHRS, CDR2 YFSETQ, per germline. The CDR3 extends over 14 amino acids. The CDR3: CASSFGNSGYGYTF. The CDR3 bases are TGCGCCAGCAGCTTCGGGAACAGTGGCTATGGCTACACCTTC.

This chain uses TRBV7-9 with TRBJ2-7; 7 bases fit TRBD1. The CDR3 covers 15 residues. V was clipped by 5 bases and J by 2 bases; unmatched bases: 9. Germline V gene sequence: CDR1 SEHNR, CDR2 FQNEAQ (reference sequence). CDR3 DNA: TGTGCCAGCAGCCCATCCGGGACAGTACCCTACGAGCAGTACTTC. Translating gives CASSPSGTVPYEQYF.

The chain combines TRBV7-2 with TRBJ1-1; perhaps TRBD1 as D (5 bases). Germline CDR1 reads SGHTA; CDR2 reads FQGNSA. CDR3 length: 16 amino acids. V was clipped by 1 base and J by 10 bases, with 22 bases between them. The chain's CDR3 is CASSLEGYDLGMRAFF. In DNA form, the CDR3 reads TGTGCCAGCAGCTTAGAGGGGTATGATCTAGGGATGAGAGCTTTCTTT. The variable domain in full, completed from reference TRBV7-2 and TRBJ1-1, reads GAGVSQSPSNKVTEKGKDVELRCDPISGHTALYWYRQSLGQGLEFLIYFQGNSAPDKSGLPSDRFSAERTGGSVSTLTIQRTQQEDSAVYLCASSLEGYDLGMRAFFGQGTRLTVV.

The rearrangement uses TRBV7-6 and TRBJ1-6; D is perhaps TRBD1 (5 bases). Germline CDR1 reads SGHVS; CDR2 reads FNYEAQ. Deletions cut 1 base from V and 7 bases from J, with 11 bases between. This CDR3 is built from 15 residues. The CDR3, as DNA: TGTGCCAGCAGCTTAGATCTGGGGCCCAATTCACCCCTCCACTTT. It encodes CASSLDLGPNSPLHF.

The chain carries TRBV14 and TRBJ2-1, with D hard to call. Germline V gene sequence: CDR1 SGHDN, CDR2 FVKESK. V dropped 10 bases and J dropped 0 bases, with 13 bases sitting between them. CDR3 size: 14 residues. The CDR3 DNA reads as TGTGCCACCTTCGACCGGAGCTCCTACAATGAGCAGTTCTTC. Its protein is CATFDRSSYNEQFF.

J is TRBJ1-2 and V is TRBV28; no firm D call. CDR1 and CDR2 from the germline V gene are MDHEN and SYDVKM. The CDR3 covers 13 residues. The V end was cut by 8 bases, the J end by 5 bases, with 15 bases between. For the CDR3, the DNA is TGTGCCAGCGGTCGACAAAGGAGGTATGGCTACACCTTC. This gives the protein CASGRQRRYGYTF.

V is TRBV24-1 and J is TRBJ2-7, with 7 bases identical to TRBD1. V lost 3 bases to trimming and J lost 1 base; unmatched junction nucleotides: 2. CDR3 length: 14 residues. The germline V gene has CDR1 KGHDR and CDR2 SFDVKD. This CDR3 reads CATSDPGGSYEQYF. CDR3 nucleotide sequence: TGTGCCACCAGTGATCCAGGGGGTTCCTACGAGCAGTACTTC.

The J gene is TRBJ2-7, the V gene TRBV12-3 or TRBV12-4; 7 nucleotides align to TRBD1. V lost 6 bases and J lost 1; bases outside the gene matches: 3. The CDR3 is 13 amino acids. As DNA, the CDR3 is TGTGCCAGCAGACCCAGGGGGTCCTACGAGCAGTACTTC. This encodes CASRPRGSYEQYF.

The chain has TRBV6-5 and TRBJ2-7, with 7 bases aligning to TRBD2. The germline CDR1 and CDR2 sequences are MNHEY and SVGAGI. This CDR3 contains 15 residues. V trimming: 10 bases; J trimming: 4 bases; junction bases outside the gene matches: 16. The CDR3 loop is CATWSGGSAPYEQYF. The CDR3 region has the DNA TGTGCCACCTGGTCGGGGGGTTCGGCGCCTTACGAGCAGTACTTC.

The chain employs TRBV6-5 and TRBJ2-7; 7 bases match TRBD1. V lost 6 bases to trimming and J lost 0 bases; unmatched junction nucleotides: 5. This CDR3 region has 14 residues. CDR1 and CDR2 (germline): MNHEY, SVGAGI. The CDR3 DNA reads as TGTGCCAGCAGCCGGTGGACAGGCTCCTACGAGCAGTACTTC. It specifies CASSRWTGSYEQYF.

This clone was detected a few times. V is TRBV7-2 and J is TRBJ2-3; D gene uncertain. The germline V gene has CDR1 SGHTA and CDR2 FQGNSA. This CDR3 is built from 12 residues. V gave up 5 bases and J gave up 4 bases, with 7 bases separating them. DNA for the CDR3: TGTGCCAGCAGCCCTAAGTCAGATACGCAGTATTTT. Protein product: CASSPKSDTQYF.

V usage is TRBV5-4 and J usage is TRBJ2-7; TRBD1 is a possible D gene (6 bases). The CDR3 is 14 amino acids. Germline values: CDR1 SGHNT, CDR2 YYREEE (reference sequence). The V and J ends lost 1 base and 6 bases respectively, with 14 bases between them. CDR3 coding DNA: TGTGCCAGCAGCTTGCTCATGGCAGGGGCCGAGCAGTACTTC. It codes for CASSLLMAGAEQYF.

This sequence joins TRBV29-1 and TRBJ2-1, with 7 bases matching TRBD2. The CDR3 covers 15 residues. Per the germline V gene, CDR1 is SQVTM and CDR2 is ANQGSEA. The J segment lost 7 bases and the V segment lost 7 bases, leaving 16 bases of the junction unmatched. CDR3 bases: TGCAGCGGCCGTGGTCGGGGCGGGAGCGATAATGAGCAGTTCTTC. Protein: CSGRGRGGSDNEQFF.